This T cell receptor beta chain was found in a study of cytomegalovirus exposure and HLA in healthy donors. From germline, CDR1 is SGHNT and CDR2 YYREEE (reference sequence). This CDR3 region has 14 residues. V was pared by 3 bases and J by 4 bases, with 4 bases of the junction left unmatched. Generated by immunoSEQ multiplex PCR, the TCRdb table keeps only in-frame clones and is missing some. The table has 150,000 to 180,000 clones, approximately 86% seen once. The table lists this clone with a count of one. The receptor was derived from a man between 18 and 35 years old in good health and CMV-seropositive. Sequenced: PBMCs. The J gene is TRBJ2-1, the V gene TRBV5-4, with 7 bases that match TRBD2. As DNA, the CDR3 is TGTGCCAGCAGCTCCCCGGGAGGTTACAATGAGCAGTTCTTC. Protein sequence: CASSSPGGYNEQFF.